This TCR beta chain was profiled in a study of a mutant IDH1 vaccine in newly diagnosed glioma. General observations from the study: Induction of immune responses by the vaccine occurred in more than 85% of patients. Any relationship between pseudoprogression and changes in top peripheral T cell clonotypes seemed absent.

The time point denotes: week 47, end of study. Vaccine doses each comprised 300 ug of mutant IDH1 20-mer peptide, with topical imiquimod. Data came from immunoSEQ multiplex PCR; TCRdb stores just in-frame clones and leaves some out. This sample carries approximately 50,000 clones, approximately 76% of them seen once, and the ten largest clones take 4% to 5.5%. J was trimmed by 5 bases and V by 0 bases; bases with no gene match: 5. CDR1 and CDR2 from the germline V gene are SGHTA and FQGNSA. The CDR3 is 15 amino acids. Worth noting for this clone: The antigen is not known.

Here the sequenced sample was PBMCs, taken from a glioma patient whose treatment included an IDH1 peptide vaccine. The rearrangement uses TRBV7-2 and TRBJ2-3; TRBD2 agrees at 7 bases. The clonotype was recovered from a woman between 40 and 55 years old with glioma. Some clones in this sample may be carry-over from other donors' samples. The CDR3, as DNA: TGTGCCAGCAGCTTAGCGACTAGCCGGATAGATACGCAGTATTTT. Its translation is CASSLATSRIDTQYF.